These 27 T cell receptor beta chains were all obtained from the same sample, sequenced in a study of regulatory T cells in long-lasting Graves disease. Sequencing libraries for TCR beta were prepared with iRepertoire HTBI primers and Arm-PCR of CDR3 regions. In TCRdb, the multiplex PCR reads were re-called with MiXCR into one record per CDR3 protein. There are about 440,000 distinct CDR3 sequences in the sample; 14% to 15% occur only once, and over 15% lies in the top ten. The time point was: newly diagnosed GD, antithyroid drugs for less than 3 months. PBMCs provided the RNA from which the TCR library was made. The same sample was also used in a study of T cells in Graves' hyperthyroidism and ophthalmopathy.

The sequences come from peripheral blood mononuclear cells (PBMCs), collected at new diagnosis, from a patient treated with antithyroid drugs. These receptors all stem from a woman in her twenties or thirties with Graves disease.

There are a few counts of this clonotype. The CDR3 protein is CASSLPGNYEQYF. CDR3 in DNA: TGCGCCAGCAGCCTCCCGGGAAACTACGAGCAGTACTTC. The chain recombines TRBV5-1 with TRBJ2-7, with D possibly TRBD2 on 5 matching bases. CDR3 length: 13 residues. Germline V lookup: CDR1 SGHRS, CDR2 YFSETQ. Trimming removed 4 bases at V and 3 bases at J, with 11 bases between.

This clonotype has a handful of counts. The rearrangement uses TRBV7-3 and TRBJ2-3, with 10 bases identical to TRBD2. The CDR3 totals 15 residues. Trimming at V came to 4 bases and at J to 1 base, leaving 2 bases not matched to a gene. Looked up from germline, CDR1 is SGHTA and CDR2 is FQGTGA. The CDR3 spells CASSSSGSGTDTQYF. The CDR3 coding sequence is TGTGCCAGCAGCTCTAGCGGGAGCGGCACAGATACGCAGTATTTT.

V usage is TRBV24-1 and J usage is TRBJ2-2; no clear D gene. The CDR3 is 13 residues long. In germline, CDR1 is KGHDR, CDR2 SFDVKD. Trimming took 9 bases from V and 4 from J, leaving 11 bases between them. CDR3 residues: CATARLGTGELFF. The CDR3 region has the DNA TGTGCCACCGCCAGACTTGGCACCGGGGAGCTGTTTTTT.

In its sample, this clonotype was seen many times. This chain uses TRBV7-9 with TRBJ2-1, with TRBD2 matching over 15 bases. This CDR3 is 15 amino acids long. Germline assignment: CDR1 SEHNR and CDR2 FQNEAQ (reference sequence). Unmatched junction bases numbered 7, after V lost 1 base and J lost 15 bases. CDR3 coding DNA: TGTGCCAGCAGCTTAGGGACTAGCGGGAGGGCTTATCTGTTCTTC. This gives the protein CASSLGTSGRAYLFF.

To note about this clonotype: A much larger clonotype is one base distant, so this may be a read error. Written as DNA, the CDR3 is TGTGCCAGCAGTGATTTGCTCGCAGGGACTGAAGCTTTCTTT. Amino acids: CASSDLLAGTEAFF. The genes are TRBV27 and TRBJ1-1, with D maybe TRBD1 (5 bases). V dropped 5 bases and J dropped 5 bases, with 15 bases sitting between them. The germline V gene has CDR1 MNHEY and CDR2 SMNVEV (reference sequence). The CDR3 runs to 14 residues.

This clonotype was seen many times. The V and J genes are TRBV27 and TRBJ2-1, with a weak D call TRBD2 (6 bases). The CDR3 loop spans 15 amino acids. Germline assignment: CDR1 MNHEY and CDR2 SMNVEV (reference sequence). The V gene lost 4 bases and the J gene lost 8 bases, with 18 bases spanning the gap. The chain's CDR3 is CASSSGGARFHEQFF. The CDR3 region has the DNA TGTGCCAGCAGTTCCGGCGGGGCCCGCTTCCATGAGCAGTTCTTC.

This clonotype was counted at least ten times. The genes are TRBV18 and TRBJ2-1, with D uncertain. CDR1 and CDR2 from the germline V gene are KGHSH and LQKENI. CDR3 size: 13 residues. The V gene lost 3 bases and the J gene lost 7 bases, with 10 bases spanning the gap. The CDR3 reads CASSPAGENEQFF. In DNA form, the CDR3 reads TGTGCCAGCTCACCGGCTGGGGAAAATGAGCAGTTCTTC.

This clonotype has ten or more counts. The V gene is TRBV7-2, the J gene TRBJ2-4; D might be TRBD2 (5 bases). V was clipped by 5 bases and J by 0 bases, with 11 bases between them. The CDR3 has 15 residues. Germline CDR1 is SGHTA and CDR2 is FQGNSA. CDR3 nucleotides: TGTGCCAGCAGCCCGGGATTTGTAGCCAAAAACATTCAGTACTTC. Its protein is CASSPGFVAKNIQYF.

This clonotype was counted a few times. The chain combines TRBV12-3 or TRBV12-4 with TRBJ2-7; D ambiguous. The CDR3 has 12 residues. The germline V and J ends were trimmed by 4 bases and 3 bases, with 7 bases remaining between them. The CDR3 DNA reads TGTGCCAGCAGTTCAGAGCACTACGAGCAGTACTTC. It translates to CASSSEHYEQYF.

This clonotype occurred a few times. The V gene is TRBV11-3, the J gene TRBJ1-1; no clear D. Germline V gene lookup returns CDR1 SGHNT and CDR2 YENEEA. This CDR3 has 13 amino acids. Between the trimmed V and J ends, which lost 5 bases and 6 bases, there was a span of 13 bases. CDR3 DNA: TGTGCCAGCAGCCTTTCGGTTGGCGCTGAAGCTTTCTTT. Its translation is CASSLSVGAEAFF.

DNA of the CDR3: TGCGCCAGCAGCTTGGAGGCCGCCGGCCACGAGCAGTACTTC. Its translation: CASSLEAAGHEQYF. The chain couples TRBV5-1 to TRBJ2-7; no clear D. V was clipped by 0 bases and J by 5 bases, with 12 bases between them. CDR1 SGHRS and CDR2 YFSETQ come from the germline V gene. This CDR3 has 14 amino acids.

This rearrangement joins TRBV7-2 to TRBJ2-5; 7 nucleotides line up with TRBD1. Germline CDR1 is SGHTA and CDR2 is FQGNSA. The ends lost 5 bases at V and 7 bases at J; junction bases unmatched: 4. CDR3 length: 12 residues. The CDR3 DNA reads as TGTGCCAGCAGCCCGGGACAGTCGACCCAGTACTTC. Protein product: CASSPGQSTQYF.

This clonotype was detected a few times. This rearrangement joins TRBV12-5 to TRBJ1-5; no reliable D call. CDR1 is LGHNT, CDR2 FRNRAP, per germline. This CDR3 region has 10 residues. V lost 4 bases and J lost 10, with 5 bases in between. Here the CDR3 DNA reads TGTGCTAGTGGTTCCCCCCCCCAGCATTTT. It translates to CASGSPPQHF.

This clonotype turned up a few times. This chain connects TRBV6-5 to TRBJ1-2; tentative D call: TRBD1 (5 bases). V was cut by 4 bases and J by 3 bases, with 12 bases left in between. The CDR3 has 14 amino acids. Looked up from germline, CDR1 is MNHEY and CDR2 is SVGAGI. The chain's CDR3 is CASSFGGFDYGYTF. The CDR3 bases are TGTGCCAGCAGTTTCGGGGGGTTTGACTATGGCTACACCTTC.

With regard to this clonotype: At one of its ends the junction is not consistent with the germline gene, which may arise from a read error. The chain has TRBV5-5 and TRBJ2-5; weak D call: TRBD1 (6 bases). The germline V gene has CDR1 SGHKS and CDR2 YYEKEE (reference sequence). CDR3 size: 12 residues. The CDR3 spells CASSLGGPQGSF. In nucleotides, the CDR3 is TGTGCCAGCAGCTTGGGTGGACCCCAGGGGTCCTTC. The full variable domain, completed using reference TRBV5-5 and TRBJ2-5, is DAGVTQSPTHLIKTRGQQVTLRCSPISGHKSVSWYQQVLGQGPQFIFQYYEKEERGRGNFPDRFSARQFPNYSSELNVNALLLGDSALYLCASSLGGPQGSFGPGTRLLVL.

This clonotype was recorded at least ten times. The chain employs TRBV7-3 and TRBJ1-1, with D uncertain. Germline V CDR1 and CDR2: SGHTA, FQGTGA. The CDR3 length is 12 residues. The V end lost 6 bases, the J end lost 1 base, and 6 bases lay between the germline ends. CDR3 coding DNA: TGTGCCAGCAGAACGGCGAACACTGAAGCTTTCTTT. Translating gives CASRTANTEAFF.

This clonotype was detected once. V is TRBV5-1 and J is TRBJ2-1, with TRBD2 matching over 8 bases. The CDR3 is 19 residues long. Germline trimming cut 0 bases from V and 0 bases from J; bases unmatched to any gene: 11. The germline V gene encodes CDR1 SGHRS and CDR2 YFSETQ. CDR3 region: CASSLAGVERGSSYNEQFF. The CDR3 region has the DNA TGCGCCAGCAGCTTGGCCGGGGTGGAGCGGGGGAGCTCCTACAATGAGCAGTTCTTC.

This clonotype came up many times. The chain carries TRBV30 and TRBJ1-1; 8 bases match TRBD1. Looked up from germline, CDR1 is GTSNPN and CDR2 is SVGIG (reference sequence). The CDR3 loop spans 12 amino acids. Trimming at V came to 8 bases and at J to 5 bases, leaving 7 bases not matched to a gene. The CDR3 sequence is CAANRGSTEAFF. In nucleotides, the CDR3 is TGTGCCGCTAACAGGGGGAGTACTGAAGCTTTCTTT.

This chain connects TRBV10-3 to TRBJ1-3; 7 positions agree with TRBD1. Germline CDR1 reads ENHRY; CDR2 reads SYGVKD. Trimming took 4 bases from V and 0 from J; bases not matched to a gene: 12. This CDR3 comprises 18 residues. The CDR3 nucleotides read TGTGCCATCAGTGTTCCCTCGGGACAGTCCCTCTCTGGAAACACCATATATTTT. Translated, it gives CAISVPSGQSLSGNTIYF.

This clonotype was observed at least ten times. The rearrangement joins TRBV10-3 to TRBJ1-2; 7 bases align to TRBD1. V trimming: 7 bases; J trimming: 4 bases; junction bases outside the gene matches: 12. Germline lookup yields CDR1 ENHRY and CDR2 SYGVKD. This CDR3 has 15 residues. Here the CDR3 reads CAIKKGTEKVYGYTF. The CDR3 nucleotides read TGTGCCATCAAAAAAGGGACAGAAAAAGTCTATGGCTACACCTTC.

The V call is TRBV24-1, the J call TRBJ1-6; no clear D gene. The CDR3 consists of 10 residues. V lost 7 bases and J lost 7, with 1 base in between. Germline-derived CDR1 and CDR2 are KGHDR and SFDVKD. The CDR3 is CATRNSPLHF. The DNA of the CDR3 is TGTGCCACCAGAAATTCACCCCTCCACTTT.

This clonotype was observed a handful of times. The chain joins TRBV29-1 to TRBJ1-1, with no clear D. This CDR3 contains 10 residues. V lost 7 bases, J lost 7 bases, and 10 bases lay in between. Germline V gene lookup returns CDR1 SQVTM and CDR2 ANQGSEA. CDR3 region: CSASHHEAFF. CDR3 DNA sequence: TGCAGCGCCTCCCATCATGAAGCTTTCTTT. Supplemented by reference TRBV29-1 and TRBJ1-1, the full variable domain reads SAVISQKPSRDICQRGTSLTIQCQVDSQVTMMFWYRQQPGQSLTLIATANQGSEATYESGFVIDKFPISRPNLTFSTLTVSNMSPEDSSIYLCSASHHEAFFGQGTRLTVV.

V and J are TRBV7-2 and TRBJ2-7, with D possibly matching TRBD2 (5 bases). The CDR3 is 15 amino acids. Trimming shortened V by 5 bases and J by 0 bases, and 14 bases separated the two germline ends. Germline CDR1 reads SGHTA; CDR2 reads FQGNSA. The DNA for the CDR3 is TGTGCCAGCAGCCCCCTCCCCGGGGTCTCCTACGAGCAGTACTTC. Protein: CASSPLPGVSYEQYF.

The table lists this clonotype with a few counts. CDR3 nucleotide sequence: TGTGCCATCAGTGAGTCGACCGGGGGCGGCAATCAGCCCCAGCATTTT. The encoded protein is CAISESTGGGNQPQHF. The V and J genes are TRBV10-3 and TRBJ1-5; a weak D match, TRBD1 (6 bases). V gave up 0 bases and J gave up 2 bases, with 11 bases separating them. Germline V lookup: CDR1 ENHRY, CDR2 SYGVKD. The CDR3 extends over 16 amino acids.

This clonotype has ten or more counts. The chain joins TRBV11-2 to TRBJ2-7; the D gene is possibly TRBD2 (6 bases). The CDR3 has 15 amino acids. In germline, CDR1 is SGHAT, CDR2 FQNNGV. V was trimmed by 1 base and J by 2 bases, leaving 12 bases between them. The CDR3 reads CASSLVQTSTYEQYF. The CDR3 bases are TGTGCCAGCAGCTTAGTGCAGACTAGTACCTACGAGCAGTACTTC.

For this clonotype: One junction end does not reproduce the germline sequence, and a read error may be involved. The CDR3 is CANSSQGSYGYTF. As DNA, the CDR3 is TGTGCCAACAGCTCACAGGGAAGCTATGGCTACACCTTC. The V call is TRBV5-4, the J call TRBJ1-2, with D perhaps matching TRBD1 (6 bases). CDR1 and CDR2 (germline): SGHNT, YYREEE (reference sequence). The CDR3 is made up of 13 amino acids.

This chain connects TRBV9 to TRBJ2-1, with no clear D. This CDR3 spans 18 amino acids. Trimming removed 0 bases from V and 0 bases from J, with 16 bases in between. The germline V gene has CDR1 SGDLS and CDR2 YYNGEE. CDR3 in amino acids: CASSVEIGLANSYNEQFF. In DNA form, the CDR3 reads TGTGCCAGCAGCGTAGAAATCGGGTTAGCAAACTCCTACAATGAGCAGTTCTTC.